This TCR beta chain was found in a study of blood T cell repertoires in COVID-19. On the study more broadly: Researchers got acute and convalescent COVID-19 samples from the United States, Italy and Spain. The analysed material was cDNA or gDNA that came from T cells, B-cell-depleted T cells, or PBMCs.

This clone has ten or more counts. Authors' processing steps: Estimates of nucleated cell counts were drawn from the amplification of reference gene primers. Profiling relied on immunoSEQ multiplex PCR, and the TCRdb table lists in-frame clones only, not all of them. The V and J calls and the clone size are those of that table, but D and trimming were determined from the DNA. The sample has tens of thousands of clones, roughly 82% seen once. With 4 bases clipped from V and 0 bases from J, the junction kept 5 bases outside the gene matches. The CDR3 is 17 amino acids. Looked up from germline, CDR1 is LGHNA and CDR2 is YSLEER.

This sequence joins TRBV4-3 and TRBJ2-6, with 8 bases identical to TRBD2. What was sequenced was peripheral blood. The TCR comes from a woman aged 80 or over with active or convalescent COVID-19. CDR3 in DNA: TGCGCCAGCAGCCCCAGCGGGGGAAGCTCTGGGGCCAACGTCCTGACTTTC. Protein: CASSPSGGSSGANVLTF.